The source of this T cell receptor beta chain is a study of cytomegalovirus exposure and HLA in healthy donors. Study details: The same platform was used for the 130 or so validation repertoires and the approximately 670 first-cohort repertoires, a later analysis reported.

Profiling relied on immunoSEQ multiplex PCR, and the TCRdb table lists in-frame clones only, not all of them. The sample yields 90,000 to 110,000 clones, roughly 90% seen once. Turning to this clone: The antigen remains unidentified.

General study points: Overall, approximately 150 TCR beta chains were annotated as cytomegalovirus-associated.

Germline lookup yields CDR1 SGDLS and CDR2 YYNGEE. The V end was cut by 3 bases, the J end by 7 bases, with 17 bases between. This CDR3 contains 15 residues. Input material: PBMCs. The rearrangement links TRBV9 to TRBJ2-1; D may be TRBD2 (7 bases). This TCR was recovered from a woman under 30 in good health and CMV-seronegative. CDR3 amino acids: CASSARGLAANEQFF. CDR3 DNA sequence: TGTGCCAGCAGCGCCCGGGGGCTAGCGGCAAATGAGCAGTTCTTC.